This T cell receptor (beta chain) appears in the sequencing data of a study of T cells after yellow fever vaccination. Findings and limits, study-wide: For sorted memory subsets on day 0, almost all vaccine-responding clonotypes were undetectable. Clones from primary vaccination mostly reappeared after the booster (96% CD4, just over 85% CD8).

The CDR3 length is 15 residues. Germline V gene lookup returns CDR1 DFQATT and CDR2 SNEGSKA (reference sequence). After removal of 0 bases from V and 2 bases from J, the junction contained 1 base not matched to a gene. By 5'RACE template switching, TCR cDNA was produced, with a universal primer site and UMIs added in the process. TCRdb re-called the 5' RACE reads through MiXCR, storing one row per CDR3 protein. The sample lists some 48,000 distinct CDR3 sequences; over 5.5% were seen once. The source material was PBMCs, either bulk or a sorted T-cell subset (CD4+, CD8+, memory, or dextramer-sorted; not recorded which), sampled 45 days after the yellow fever booster vaccination. This rearrangement joins TRBV20-1 to TRBJ1-3; TRBD1 matches 10 bases. The receptor was derived from a man aged 25 to 45 who received the YFV17D yellow fever vaccine. The CDR3 loop reads CSARDGQGAGNTIYF. In DNA, the CDR3 is TGCAGTGCTAGAGATGGACAGGGGGCTGGAAACACCATATATTTT.